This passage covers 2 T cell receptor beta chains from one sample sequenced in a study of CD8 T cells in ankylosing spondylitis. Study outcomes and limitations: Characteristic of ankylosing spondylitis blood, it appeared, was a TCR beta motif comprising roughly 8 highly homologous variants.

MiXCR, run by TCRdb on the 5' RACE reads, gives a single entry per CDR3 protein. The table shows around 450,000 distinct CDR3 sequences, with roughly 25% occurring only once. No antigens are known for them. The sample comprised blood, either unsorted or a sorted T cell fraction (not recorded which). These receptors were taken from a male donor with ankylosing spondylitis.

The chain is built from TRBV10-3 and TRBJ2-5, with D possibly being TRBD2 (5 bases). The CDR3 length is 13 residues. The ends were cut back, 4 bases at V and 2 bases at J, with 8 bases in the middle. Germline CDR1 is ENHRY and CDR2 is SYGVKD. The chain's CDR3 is CAISAREQETQYF. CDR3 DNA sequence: TGTGCCATCAGTGCGAGGGAGCAAGAGACCCAGTACTTC.

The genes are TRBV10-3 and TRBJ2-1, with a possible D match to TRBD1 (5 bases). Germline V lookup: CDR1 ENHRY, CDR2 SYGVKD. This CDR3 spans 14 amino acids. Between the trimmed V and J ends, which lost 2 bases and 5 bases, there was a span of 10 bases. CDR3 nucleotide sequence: TGTGCCATCAGTGAGGACCTCAGGGACAATGAGCAGTTCTTC. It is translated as CAISEDLRDNEQFF.